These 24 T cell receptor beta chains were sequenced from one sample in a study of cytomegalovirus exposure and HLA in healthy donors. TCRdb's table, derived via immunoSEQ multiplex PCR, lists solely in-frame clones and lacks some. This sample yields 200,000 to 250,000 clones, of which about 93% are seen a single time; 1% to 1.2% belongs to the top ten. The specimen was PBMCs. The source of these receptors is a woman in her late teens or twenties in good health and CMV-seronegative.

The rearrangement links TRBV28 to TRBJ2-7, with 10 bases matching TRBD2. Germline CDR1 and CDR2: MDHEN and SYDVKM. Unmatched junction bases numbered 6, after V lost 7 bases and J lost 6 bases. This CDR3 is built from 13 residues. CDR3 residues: CASTASGSGEQYF. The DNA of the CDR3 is TGTGCCAGCACGGCTAGCGGGAGCGGCGAGCAGTACTTC.

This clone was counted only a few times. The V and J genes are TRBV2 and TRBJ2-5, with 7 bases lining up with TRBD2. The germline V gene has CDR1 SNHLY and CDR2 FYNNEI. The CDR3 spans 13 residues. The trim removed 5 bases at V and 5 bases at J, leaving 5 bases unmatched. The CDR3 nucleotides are TGTGCCAGCAGTTCCAGGGAGGGGGAGACCCAGTACTTC. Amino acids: CASSSREGETQYF.

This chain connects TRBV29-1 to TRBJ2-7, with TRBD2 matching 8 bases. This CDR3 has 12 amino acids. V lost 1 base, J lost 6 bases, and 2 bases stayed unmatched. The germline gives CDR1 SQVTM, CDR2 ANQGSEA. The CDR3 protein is CSVEATSGEQYF. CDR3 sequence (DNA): TGCAGCGTTGAAGCTACTAGCGGCGAGCAGTACTTC.

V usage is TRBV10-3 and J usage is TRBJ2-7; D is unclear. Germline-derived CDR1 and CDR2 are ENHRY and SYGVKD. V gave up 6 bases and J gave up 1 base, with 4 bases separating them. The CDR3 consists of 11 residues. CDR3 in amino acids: CAIRHSYEQYF. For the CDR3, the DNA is TGTGCCATCAGACATTCCTACGAGCAGTACTTC.

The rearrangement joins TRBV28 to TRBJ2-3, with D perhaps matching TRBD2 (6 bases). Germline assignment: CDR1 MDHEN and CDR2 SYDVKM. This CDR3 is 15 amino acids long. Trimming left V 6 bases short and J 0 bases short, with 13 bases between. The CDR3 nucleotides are TGTGCCAGCAGACATCAGCGGGTTAGCACAGATACGCAGTATTTT. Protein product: CASRHQRVSTDTQYF.

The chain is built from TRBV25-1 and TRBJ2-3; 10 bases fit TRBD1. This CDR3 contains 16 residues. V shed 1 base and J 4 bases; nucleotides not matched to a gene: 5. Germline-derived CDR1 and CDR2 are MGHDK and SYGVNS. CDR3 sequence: CASSESGDRGADTQYF. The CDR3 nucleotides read TGTGCCAGCAGTGAATCAGGGGACAGGGGCGCAGATACGCAGTATTTT.

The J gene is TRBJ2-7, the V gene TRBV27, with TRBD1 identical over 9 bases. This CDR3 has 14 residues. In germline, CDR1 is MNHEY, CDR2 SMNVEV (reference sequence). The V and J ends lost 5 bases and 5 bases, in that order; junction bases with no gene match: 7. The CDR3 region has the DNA TGTGCCAGCAGTCCTTGGGACAGGGTAAACGAGCAGTACTTC. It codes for CASSPWDRVNEQYF.

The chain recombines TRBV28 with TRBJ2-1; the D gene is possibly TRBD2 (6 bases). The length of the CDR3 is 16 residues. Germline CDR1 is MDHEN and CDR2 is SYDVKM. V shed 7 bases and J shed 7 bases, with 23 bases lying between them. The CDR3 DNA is TGTGCCAGCACCCTAGAGACTAGGTTAATCGGGAATGAGCAGTTCTTC. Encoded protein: CASTLETRLIGNEQFF.

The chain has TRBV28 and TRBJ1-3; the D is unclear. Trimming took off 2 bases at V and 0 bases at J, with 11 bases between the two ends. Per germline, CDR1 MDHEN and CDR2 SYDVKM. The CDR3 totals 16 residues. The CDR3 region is CASSLAGPLSGNTIYF. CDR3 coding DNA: TGTGCCAGCAGTTTAGCGGGCCCCCTCTCTGGAAACACCATATATTTT.

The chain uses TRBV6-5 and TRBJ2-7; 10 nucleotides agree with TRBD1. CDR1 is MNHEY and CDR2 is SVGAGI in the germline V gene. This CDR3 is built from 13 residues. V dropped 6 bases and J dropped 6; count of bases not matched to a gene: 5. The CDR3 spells CASSTTGGSEQYF. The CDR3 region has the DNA TGTGCCAGCAGCACGACAGGGGGCAGCGAGCAGTACTTC.

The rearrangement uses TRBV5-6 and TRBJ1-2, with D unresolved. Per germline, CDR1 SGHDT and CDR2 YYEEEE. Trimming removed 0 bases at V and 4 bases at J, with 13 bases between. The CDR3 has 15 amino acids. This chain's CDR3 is CASSLARERTYGYTF. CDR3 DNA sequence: TGTGCCAGCAGCTTGGCACGGGAAAGGACCTATGGCTACACCTTC.

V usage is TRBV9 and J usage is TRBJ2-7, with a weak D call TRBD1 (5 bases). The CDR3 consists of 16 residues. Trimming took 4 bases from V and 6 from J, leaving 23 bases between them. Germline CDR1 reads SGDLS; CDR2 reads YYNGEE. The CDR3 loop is CASSPNQGRVLGEQYF. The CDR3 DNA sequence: TGTGCCAGCAGCCCCAACCAGGGCAGGGTCTTAGGCGAGCAGTACTTC.

CDR3 in DNA: TGTGCCAGCAGACCGCGCGGGGCGCTCATAGACTCTGGGGCCAACGTCCTGACTTTC. Protein: CASRPRGALIDSGANVLTF. The rearrangement links TRBV11-2 to TRBJ2-6; TRBD2 might be the D (6 bases). The V end was cut by 6 bases, the J end by 0 bases, with 21 bases between. Germline V gives CDR1 SGHAT, CDR2 FQNNGV. The CDR3 sequence is 19 residues long.

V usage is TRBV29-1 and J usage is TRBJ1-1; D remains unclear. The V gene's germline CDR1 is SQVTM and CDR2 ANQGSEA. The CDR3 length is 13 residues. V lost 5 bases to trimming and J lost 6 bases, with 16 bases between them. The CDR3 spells CSVLTQVQAEAFF. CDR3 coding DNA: TGCAGCGTTTTGACCCAGGTGCAGGCTGAAGCTTTCTTT. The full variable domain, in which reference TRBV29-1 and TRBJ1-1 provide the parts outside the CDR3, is SAVISQKPSRDICQRGTSLTIQCQVDSQVTMMFWYRQQPGQSLTLIATANQGSEATYESGFVIDKFPISRPNLTFSTLTVSNMSPEDSSIYLCSVLTQVQAEAFFGQGTRLTVV.

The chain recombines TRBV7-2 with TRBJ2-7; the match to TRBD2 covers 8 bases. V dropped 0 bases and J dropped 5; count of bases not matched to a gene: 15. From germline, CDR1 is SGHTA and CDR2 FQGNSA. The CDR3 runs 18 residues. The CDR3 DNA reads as TGTGCCAGCAGCTTAGCAGGGGTTGCGGGACTAGGAGAGCACGAGCAGTACTTC. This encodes CASSLAGVAGLGEHEQYF.

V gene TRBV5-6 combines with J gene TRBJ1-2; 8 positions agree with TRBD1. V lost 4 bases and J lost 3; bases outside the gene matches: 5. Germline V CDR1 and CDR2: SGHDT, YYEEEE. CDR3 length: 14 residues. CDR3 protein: CASSTDRGDYGYTF. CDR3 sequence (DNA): TGTGCCAGCAGCACCGACAGGGGCGACTATGGCTACACCTTC.

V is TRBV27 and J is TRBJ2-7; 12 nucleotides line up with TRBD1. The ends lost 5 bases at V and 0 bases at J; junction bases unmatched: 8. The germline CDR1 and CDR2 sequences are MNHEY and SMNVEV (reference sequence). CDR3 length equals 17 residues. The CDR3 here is CASSPGQGALFSYEQYF. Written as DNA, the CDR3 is TGTGCCAGCAGTCCGGGACAGGGGGCCTTATTCTCCTACGAGCAGTACTTC.

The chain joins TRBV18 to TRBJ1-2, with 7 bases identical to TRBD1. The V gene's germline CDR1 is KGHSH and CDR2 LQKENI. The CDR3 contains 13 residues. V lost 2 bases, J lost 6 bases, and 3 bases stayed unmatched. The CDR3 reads CASSPTQGDGYTF. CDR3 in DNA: TGTGCCAGCTCACCAACTCAGGGGGATGGCTACACCTTC.

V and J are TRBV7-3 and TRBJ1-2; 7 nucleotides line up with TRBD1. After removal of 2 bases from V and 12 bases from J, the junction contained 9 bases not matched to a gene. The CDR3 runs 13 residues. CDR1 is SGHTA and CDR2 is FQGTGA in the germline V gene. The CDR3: CASSLGSEGAHTF. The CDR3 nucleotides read TGTGCCAGCAGCTTAGGTTCTGAGGGGGCTCACACCTTC.

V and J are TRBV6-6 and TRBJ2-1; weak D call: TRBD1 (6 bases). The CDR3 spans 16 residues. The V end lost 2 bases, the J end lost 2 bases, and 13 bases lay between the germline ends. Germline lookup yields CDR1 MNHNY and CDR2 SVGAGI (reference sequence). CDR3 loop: CASSYVRGIAYNEQFF. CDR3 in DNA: TGTGCCAGCAGTTACGTTAGGGGGATCGCCTACAATGAGCAGTTCTTC.

The CDR3 DNA follows: TGTGCCTGGAGTCCCAGGGGACAGTACTATCAGCCCCAGCATTTT. Amino acids: CAWSPRGQYYQPQHF. The chain couples TRBV30 to TRBJ1-5, with 7 bases fitting TRBD1. After removal of 2 bases from V and 5 bases from J, the junction contained 9 bases not matched to a gene. Germline V lookup: CDR1 GTSNPN, CDR2 SVGIG (reference sequence). CDR3 length: 15 residues.

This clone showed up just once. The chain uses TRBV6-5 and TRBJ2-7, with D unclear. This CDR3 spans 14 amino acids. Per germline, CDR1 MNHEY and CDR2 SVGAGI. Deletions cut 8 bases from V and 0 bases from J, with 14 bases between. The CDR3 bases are TGTGCCAGCCGGTCTCTCGCGGACTCCTACGAGCAGTACTTC. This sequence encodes CASRSLADSYEQYF.

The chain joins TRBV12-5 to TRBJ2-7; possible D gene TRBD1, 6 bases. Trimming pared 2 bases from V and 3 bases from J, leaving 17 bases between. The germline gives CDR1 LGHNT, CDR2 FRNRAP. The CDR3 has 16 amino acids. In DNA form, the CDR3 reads TGTGCTAGTGGTTTGAGGCGGGCAGGGGCAAACTACGAGCAGTACTTC. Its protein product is CASGLRRAGANYEQYF.

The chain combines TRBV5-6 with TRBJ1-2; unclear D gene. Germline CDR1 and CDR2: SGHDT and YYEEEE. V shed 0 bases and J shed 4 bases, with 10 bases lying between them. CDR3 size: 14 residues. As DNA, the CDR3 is TGTGCCAGCAGCTTGGGGCAAGGACTCTATGGCTACACCTTC. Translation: CASSLGQGLYGYTF.